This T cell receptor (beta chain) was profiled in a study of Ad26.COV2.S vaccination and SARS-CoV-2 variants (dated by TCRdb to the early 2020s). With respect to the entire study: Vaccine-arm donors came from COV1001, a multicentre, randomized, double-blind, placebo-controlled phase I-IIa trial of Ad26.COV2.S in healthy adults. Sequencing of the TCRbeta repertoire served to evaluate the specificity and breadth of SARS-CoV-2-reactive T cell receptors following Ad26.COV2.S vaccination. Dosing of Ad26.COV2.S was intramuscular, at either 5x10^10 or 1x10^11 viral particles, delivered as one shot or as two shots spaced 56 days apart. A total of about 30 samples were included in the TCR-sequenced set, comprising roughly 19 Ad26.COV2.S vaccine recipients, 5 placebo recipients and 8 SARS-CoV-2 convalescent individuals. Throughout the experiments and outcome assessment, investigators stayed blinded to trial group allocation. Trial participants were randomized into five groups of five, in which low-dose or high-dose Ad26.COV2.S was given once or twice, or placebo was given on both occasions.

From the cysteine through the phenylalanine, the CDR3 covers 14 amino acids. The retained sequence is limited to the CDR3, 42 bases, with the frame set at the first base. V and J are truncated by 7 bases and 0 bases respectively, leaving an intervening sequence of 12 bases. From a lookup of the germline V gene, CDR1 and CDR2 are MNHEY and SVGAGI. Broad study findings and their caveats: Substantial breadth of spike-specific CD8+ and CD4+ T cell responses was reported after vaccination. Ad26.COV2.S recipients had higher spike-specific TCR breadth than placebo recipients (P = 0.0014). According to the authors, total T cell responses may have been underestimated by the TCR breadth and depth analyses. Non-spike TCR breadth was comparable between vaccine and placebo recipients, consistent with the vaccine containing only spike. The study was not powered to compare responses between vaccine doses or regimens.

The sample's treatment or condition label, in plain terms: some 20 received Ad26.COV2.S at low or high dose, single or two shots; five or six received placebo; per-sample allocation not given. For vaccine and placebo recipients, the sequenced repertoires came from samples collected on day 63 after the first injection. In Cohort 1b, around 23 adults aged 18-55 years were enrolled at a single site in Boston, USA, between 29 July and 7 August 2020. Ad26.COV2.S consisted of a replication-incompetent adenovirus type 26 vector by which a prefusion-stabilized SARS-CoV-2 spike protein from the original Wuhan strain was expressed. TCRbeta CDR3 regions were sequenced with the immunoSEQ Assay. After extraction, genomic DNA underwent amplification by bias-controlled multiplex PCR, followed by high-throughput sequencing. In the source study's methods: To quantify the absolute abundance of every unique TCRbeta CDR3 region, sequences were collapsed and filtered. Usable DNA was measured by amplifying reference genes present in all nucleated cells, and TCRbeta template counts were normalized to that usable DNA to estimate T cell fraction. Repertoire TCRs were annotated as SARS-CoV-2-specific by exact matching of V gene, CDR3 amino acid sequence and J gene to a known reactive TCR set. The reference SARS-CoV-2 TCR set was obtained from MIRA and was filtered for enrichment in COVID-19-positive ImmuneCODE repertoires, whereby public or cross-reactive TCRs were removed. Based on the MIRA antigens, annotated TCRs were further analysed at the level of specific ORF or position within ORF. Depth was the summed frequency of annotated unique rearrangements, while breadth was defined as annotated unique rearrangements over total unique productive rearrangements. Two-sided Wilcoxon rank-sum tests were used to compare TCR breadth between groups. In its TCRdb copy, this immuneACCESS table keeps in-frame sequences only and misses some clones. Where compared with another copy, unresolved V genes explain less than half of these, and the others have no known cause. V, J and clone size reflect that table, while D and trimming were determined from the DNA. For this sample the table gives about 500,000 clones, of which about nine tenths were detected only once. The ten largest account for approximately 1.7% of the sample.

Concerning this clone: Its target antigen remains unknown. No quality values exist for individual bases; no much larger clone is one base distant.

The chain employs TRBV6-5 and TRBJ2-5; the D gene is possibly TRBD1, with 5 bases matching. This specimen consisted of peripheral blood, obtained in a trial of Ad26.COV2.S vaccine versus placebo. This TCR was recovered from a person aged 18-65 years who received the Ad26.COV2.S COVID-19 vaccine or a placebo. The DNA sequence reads TGTGCCAGCACCTTGACAGCTAACCAAGAGACCCAGTACTTC. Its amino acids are CASTLTANQETQYF.